The 5 T cell receptor beta chains in this list originate from one sample, sequenced in a study of CD8+ T cells in alopecia areata. The authors sorted pooled cutaneous lymph node cells using CD4, CD8alpha, NKG2D, NKG2ACE and other markers. Reverse transcribed after extraction, RNA yielded cDNA as the sequencing template. Clones were read by immunoSEQ multiplex PCR, and TCRdb kept only the in-frame ones, dropping some. The data show 15,000 to 20,000 clones, with none appearing a single time. Specimen: CD8+ T cells sorted from a lymph node. The receptors were gathered from a C3H/HeJ mouse with alopecia areata. MHC haplotype: H2-k.

As regards this clone: The genes and germline here are from mouse. The sequenced fragment ends 4 residues before the CDR3 boundary, so the rest is inferred from the germline J gene. V usage is TRBV31 and J usage is TRBJ2-3; 10 bases align to TRBD2. The length of the CDR3 is 14 residues. Germline lookup yields CDR1 GKSSPN and CDR2 SITVG. V lost 5 bases and J lost 0; bases outside the gene matches: 2. This CDR3 is CAWGLGVSAETLYF. The CDR3 DNA, read in part, is TGTGCCTGGGGACTGGGGGTTAGTGCAGAA.

This clone was picked up many times. Gene and germline names: mouse. This chain's CDR3 is CASSDRRVYEQYF. CDR3 DNA, as far as it was read: TGTGCCAGCAGTGATCGCAGGGTATAT. The gene calls are TRBV13-3 and TRBJ2-7, with TRBD1 as a possible D gene (5 bases). The read gets to within 4 residues of the CDR3 end, and the germline J gene fills in the rest. The CDR3 loop spans 13 amino acids. In germline, CDR1 is NNHDY, CDR2 SYVADS.

This clone was detected a few times. All gene names here are mouse names. The read finishes 4 residues shy of the CDR3 end, and the germline J gene is used to complete it. The V and J genes are TRBV13-3 and TRBJ1-4; D possibly corresponds to TRBD1 (5 bases). The germline V gene encodes CDR1 NNHDY and CDR2 SYVADS. The CDR3 loop spans 12 amino acids. The covered CDR3 bases are TGTGCCAGCAGTGACCAGGGCGAA. Amino acids: CASSDQGE. The full CDR3 reads CASSDQGERLFF.

This clone was seen ten or more times. Gene names and germline refer to mouse. The CDR3 extends 4 residues past the end of the read, so its final part is completed from the germline J gene. The V gene is TRBV19, the J gene TRBJ2-3; D is unclear. The CDR3 has 13 residues. The V end lost 2 bases, the J end lost 0 bases, and 4 bases lay between the germline ends. Germline V gives CDR1 FNHDT, CDR2 SITEND (reference sequence). Partial CDR3 DNA: TGTGCCAGCAGTATTAGGAGTGCAGAA. Protein sequence: CASSIRSAE. The complete CDR3 reads CASSIRSAETLYF.

This clone was counted many times. The germline and genes are mouse ones. The read comes to an end 4 residues before the CDR3 does, leaving the germline J gene to fill in the end. V is TRBV13-3 and J is TRBJ2-5, with 10 bases lining up with TRBD1. CDR3 size: 16 residues. CDR1 and CDR2 (germline): NNHDY, SYVADS. Trimming at V came to 0 bases and at J to 3 bases, leaving 4 bases not matched to a gene. CDR3 residues: CASSDADRGRQDTQYF. Incomplete CDR3 DNA: TGTGCCAGCAGTGATGCTGACAGGGGGCGGCAAGAC.